The 29 T cell receptor beta chains given below trace back to one sample, sequenced in a study of blood T cell repertoires in COVID-19. Sequenced by immunoSEQ multiplex PCR; TCRdb stores in-frame clones only, minus some. This table holds 190,000 or so clones, about 88% found once. The specimen was peripheral blood. The receptor set was obtained from a woman aged 25 to 45 with active or convalescent COVID-19.

The chain recombines TRBV5-1 with TRBJ1-4; 7 bases map to TRBD1. The germline CDR1 and CDR2 sequences are SGHRS and YFSETQ. CDR3 length equals 14 residues. Losses at the gene ends were 6 bases for V and 6 bases for J; bases not matched to a gene: 8. CDR3 in amino acids: CASTSGTEDEKLFF. The CDR3 DNA reads as TGCGCCAGCACCTCCGGGACAGAGGATGAAAAACTGTTTTTT. The full variable domain, its missing parts supplied by reference TRBV5-1 and TRBJ1-4, is KAGVTQTPRYLIKTRGQQVTLSCSPISGHRSVSWYQQTPGQGLQFLFEYFSETQRNKGNFPGRFSGRQFSNSRSEMNVSTLELGDSALYLCASTSGTEDEKLFFGSGTQLSVL.

Here the CDR3 DNA reads TGCAGTGCTAGTTCCTCGGACAGGACCTACGAGCAGTACTTC. This translates into CSASSSDRTYEQYF. The gene calls are TRBV20-1 and TRBJ2-7; TRBD1 matches at 7 bases. Looked up from germline, CDR1 is DFQATT and CDR2 is SNEGSKA (reference sequence). V dropped 3 bases and J dropped 2; count of bases not matched to a gene: 7. The CDR3 spans 14 residues.

This sequence joins TRBV6-1 and TRBJ2-1; 10 positions agree with TRBD2. Trimming removed 2 bases from V and 14 bases from J; junction bases left unmatched: 15. The CDR3 covers 16 residues. Germline values: CDR1 MNHNS, CDR2 SASEGT. CDR3 in amino acids: CASSENPQRGGEEEFF. Here the CDR3 DNA reads TGTGCCAGCAGTGAAAACCCCCAGCGGGGGGGTGAGGAGGAGTTCTTC.

This clone was counted a single time. The V call is TRBV28, the J call TRBJ1-1; TRBD1 aligns across 7 bases. CDR1 and CDR2 from the germline V gene are MDHEN and SYDVKM. J lost 0 bases, V lost 6 bases, and 4 bases had no gene match. The CDR3 has 14 residues. The CDR3 DNA reads as TGTGCCAGCAGGAGGGGACAGTTGAACACTGAAGCTTTCTTT. Protein product: CASRRGQLNTEAFF. The variable domain in full, completed from reference TRBV28 and TRBJ1-1, reads DVKVTQSSRYLVKRTGEKVFLECVQDMDHENMFWYRQDPGLGLRLIYFSYDVKMKEKGDIPEGYSVSREKKERFSLILESASTNQTSMYLCASRRGQLNTEAFFGQGTRLTVV.

The gene calls are TRBV2 and TRBJ2-3; TRBD2 matches at 10 bases. The V gene end was trimmed by 2 bases and the J gene end by 3 bases; junction bases not matched to a gene: 11. In germline, CDR1 is SNHLY, CDR2 FYNNEI. The CDR3 length is 18 residues. The CDR3 nucleotides read TGTGCCAGCAGTGAATTGCCCTCGACTAGCGGGTCTACAGATACGCAGTATTTT. Protein: CASSELPSTSGSTDTQYF.

The V call is TRBV5-1, the J call TRBJ2-5, with D possibly matching TRBD1 (7 bases). The CDR3 extends over 15 amino acids. Germline-derived CDR1 and CDR2 are SGHRS and YFSETQ. V lost 4 bases and J 5 bases, leaving 18 bases between the germline ends. The CDR3 region has the DNA TGCGCCAGCAGCCGAGGAGGGACAGAGGTCGAGACCCAGTACTTC. Its protein is CASSRGGTEVETQYF.

The genes are TRBV2 and TRBJ1-1; possibly TRBD1 for D (5 bases). CDR1 and CDR2 from the germline V gene are SNHLY and FYNNEI. The CDR3 consists of 13 residues. V lost 5 bases and J 0 bases, leaving 7 bases between the germline ends. CDR3 residues: CASSRQLNTEAFF. The CDR3 DNA follows: TGTGCCAGCAGTAGACAGTTGAACACTGAAGCTTTCTTT. Complete variable domain (other parts from reference TRBV2 and TRBJ1-1): EPEVTQTPSHQVTQMGQEVILRCVPISNHLYFYWYRQILGQKVEFLVSFYNNEISEKSEIFDDQFSVERPDGSNFTLKIRSTKLEDSAMYFCASSRQLNTEAFFGQGTRLTVV.

The rearrangement joins TRBV10-3 to TRBJ1-5; 10 bases agree with TRBD1. Per germline, CDR1 ENHRY and CDR2 SYGVKD. This CDR3 is 18 amino acids long. Losses at the gene ends were 11 bases for V and 2 bases for J; bases not matched to a gene: 18. CDR3 nucleotides: TGTGCCGCAGGGGCCGGGACAGGGGTTGTAGACGGCAATCAGCCCCAGCATTTT. Residues: CAAGAGTGVVDGNQPQHF.

The chain links TRBV20-1 to TRBJ1-4, with TRBD1 matching 8 bases. V gave up 3 bases and J gave up 6 bases; unmatched junction bases: 12. The CDR3 totals 16 residues. The germline gives CDR1 DFQATT, CDR2 SNEGSKA (reference sequence). This CDR3 reads CSASSRQGAWDEKLFF. As DNA, the CDR3 is TGCAGTGCTAGTTCTCGCCAGGGGGCTTGGGATGAAAAACTGTTTTTT.

This sequence joins TRBV12-3 or TRBV12-4 and TRBJ1-1; possible D gene TRBD1, 5 bases. The CDR3 runs to 13 residues. Trimming pared 4 bases from V and 6 bases from J, leaving 12 bases between. CDR3 residues: CASSSKRQSEAFF. The CDR3 region has the DNA TGTGCCAGCAGTTCCAAGCGACAGTCTGAAGCTTTCTTT.

V is TRBV6-8 and J is TRBJ2-7, with 7 bases aligning to TRBD1. J gave up 3 bases and V 0 bases, and 5 bases lay outside the gene matches. This CDR3 spans 15 amino acids. CDR1 MNHGY and CDR2 SAAAGT come from the germline V gene. The CDR3 loop is CASSYSGQAFYEQYF. For the CDR3, the DNA is TGTGCCAGCAGTTACTCTGGACAGGCGTTCTACGAGCAGTACTTC.

This chain connects TRBV9 to TRBJ1-1, with a possible D match to TRBD1 (6 bases). The ends were cut back, 4 bases at V and 1 base at J, with 17 bases in the middle. This CDR3 is built from 16 residues. Germline lookup yields CDR1 SGDLS and CDR2 YYNGEE. CDR3 residues: CASSLTGETGNTEAFF. CDR3 nucleotides: TGTGCCAGCAGCCTTACAGGCGAGACAGGGAACACTGAAGCTTTCTTT.

This chain connects TRBV19 to TRBJ2-1, with 12 bases matching TRBD2. The CDR3 has 19 amino acids. The V gene end was trimmed by 4 bases and the J gene end by 4 bases; junction bases not matched to a gene: 14. Germline-derived CDR1 and CDR2 are LNHDA and SQIVND (reference sequence). For the CDR3, the DNA is TGTGCCAGTAGTACCGGAGGGCTAGCGGGAGGGGGACTTTACAATGAGCAGTTCTTC. Translation: CASSTGGLAGGGLYNEQFF.

This chain joins TRBV6-5 and TRBJ1-5; weak D call: TRBD1 (6 bases). V was shortened by 4 bases and J by 4 bases, with 8 bases between the two germline ends. This CDR3 is built from 13 residues. Per the germline V gene, CDR1 is MNHEY and CDR2 is SVGAGI. The DNA of the CDR3 is TGTGCCAGCAGTTTAACAGGGAATCAGCCCCAGCATTTT. This translates into CASSLTGNQPQHF.

The chain is built from TRBV6-5 and TRBJ1-1; TRBD1 aligns across 8 bases. Per the germline V gene, CDR1 is MNHEY and CDR2 is SVGAGI. J gave up 4 bases and V 7 bases, and 8 bases lay outside the gene matches. The CDR3 sequence is 14 residues long. The CDR3 DNA sequence: TGTGCCAGCACCCAGACAGGGGTGGGCACTGAAGCTTTCTTT. Its translation: CASTQTGVGTEAFF.

The rearrangement joins TRBV15 to TRBJ2-7, with 8 bases matching TRBD1. CDR3 length equals 13 residues. Trimming at V came to 5 bases and at J to 3 bases, leaving 3 bases not matched to a gene. CDR1 is LNHNV, CDR2 YYDKDF, per germline (reference sequence). DNA for the CDR3: TGTGCCACCAGCCATACAGGGGGCTACGAGCAGTACTTC. It is translated as CATSHTGGYEQYF.

The rearrangement links TRBV7-9 to TRBJ2-7; 9 nucleotides line up with TRBD1. Germline V CDR1 and CDR2: SEHNR, FQNEAQ (reference sequence). The CDR3 runs 16 residues. V lost 6 bases to trimming and J lost 3 bases; unmatched junction nucleotides: 12. CDR3 coding DNA: TGTGCCAGCAGTTATTCCCCGGGACAGGGATACTACGAGCAGTACTTC. Protein sequence: CASSYSPGQGYYEQYF.

The V call is TRBV5-4, the J call TRBJ2-7; 9 bases agree with TRBD1. V was clipped by 4 bases and J by 2 bases; unmatched bases: 7. The V gene's germline CDR1 is SGHNT and CDR2 YYREEE (reference sequence). The length of the CDR3 is 15 residues. The CDR3 sequence: CASSLQGAGPYEQYF. CDR3 bases: TGTGCCAGCAGCCTACAGGGGGCGGGACCCTACGAGCAGTACTTC.

V and J are TRBV5-1 and TRBJ2-7, with 9 bases identical to TRBD1. This CDR3 has 14 residues. The ends lost 3 bases at V and 2 bases at J; junction bases unmatched: 3. From germline, CDR1 is SGHRS and CDR2 YFSETQ. The CDR3 sequence: CASSSGQGPYEQYF. The CDR3 nucleotides read TGCGCCAGCAGCTCGGGACAGGGCCCCTACGAGCAGTACTTC.

This sequence joins TRBV24-1 and TRBJ2-5, with D tentatively TRBD1 (6 bases). V lost 4 bases, J lost 9 bases, and 17 bases lay in between. The CDR3 consists of 14 residues. Germline V CDR1 and CDR2: KGHDR, SFDVKD. Here the CDR3 reads CATSDSDRTGAQYF. CDR3 in DNA: TGTGCCACCAGTGACTCTGACAGGACCGGGGCCCAGTACTTC.

A single count supports this clone. The chain uses TRBV6-5 and TRBJ1-2; 10 nucleotides align to TRBD1. V lost 5 bases and J lost 4; bases outside the gene matches: 7. The CDR3 is 15 residues long. CDR1 and CDR2 (germline): MNHEY, SVGAGI. In nucleotides, the CDR3 is TGTGCCAGCAGTAACCGGGACAGGGGATCCTATGGCTACACCTTC. Its protein product is CASSNRDRGSYGYTF.

The chain employs TRBV18 and TRBJ2-6; D gene ambiguous. Germline CDR1 KGHSH, CDR2 LQKENI. The CDR3 contains 17 residues. Trimming took off 1 base at V and 2 bases at J, with 12 bases between the two ends. The CDR3 coding sequence is TGTGCCAGCTCACCACGTACACAGAAAACTGGGGCCAACGTCCTGACTTTC. Translating it yields CASSPRTQKTGANVLTF. The full variable domain, rest sourced from reference TRBV18 and TRBJ2-6, is NAGVMQNPRHLVRRRGQEARLRCSPMKGHSHVYWYRQLPEEGLKFMVYLQKENIIDESGMPKERFSAEFPKEGPSILRIQQVVRGDSAAYFCASSPRTQKTGANVLTFGAGSRLTVL.

This CDR3 reads CASSSGTRSFYGYTF. CDR3 coding DNA: TGTGCCAGCAGCTCTGGGACAAGGTCTTTCTATGGCTACACCTTC. The chain employs TRBV13 and TRBJ1-2, with D maybe TRBD1 (6 bases). The germline V and J ends were trimmed by 4 bases and 4 bases, with 16 bases remaining between them. Germline CDR1 PRHDT, CDR2 FYEKMQ (reference sequence). This CDR3 comprises 15 residues.

The CDR3 reads CASSFIPGLATEQYF. The CDR3 nucleotides are TGTGCCAGCAGCTTCATACCGGGACTAGCGACCGAGCAGTACTTC. The chain combines TRBV11-2 with TRBJ2-7; 10 positions agree with TRBD2. The CDR3 contains 15 residues. Trimming removed 3 bases from V and 6 bases from J; junction bases left unmatched: 8. CDR1 is SGHAT and CDR2 is FQNNGV in the germline V gene.

The V gene is TRBV4-1, the J gene TRBJ1-2, with D tentatively TRBD1 (5 bases). V shed 4 bases and J shed 14 bases, with 14 bases lying between them. CDR3 length: 11 residues. Germline V gene lookup returns CDR1 MGHRA and CDR2 YSYEKL. DNA for the CDR3: TGCGCCAGCAGCCCTCCGGGACTTCGGACCTTC. It encodes CASSPPGLRTF.

The V gene is TRBV18, the J gene TRBJ2-7; 7 nucleotides align to TRBD2. The V gene end was trimmed by 3 bases and the J gene end by 1 base; junction bases not matched to a gene: 12. This CDR3 contains 17 residues. Germline loops: CDR1 KGHSH, CDR2 LQKENI. The CDR3 spells CASSPFGVSGPSYEQYF. CDR3 in DNA: TGTGCCAGCTCACCCTTTGGGGTTAGCGGGCCATCCTACGAGCAGTACTTC.

This clone was detected a few times. The V call is TRBV18, the J call TRBJ2-1; 7 bases agree with TRBD1. The CDR3 contains 13 residues. Losses at the gene ends were 3 bases for V and 9 bases for J; bases not matched to a gene: 5. Germline V gene sequence: CDR1 KGHSH, CDR2 LQKENI. In DNA form, the CDR3 reads TGTGCCAGCTCACCTGACAGGGATTCTGAGCAGTTCTTC. Protein sequence: CASSPDRDSEQFF.

J is TRBJ2-1 and V is TRBV28; the match to TRBD2 covers 12 bases. Trimming at V came to 6 bases and at J to 8 bases, leaving 5 bases not matched to a gene. CDR1 and CDR2 from the germline V gene are MDHEN and SYDVKM. The CDR3 runs to 14 residues. The chain's CDR3 is CASSWTSGNHEQFF. The CDR3 nucleotides read TGTGCCAGCAGCTGGACTAGCGGGAACCATGAGCAGTTCTTC.

The J gene is TRBJ2-7, the V gene TRBV19; 10 bases agree with TRBD2. Germline V gene sequence: CDR1 LNHDA, CDR2 SQIVND (reference sequence). Trimming at V came to 5 bases and at J to 1 base, leaving 5 bases not matched to a gene. CDR3 size: 15 residues. CDR3 region: CASSAASGGSYEQYF. Written as DNA, the CDR3 is TGTGCCAGTAGTGCCGCTAGCGGGGGTTCCTACGAGCAGTACTTC.